Listed below are T cell receptor beta chains from one sample, sequenced in a study of T cell responses to AZD1222 COVID-19 vaccine. Some clones are missing from TCRdb's copy, which holds only in-frame ones; the method was immunoSEQ multiplex PCR. The table lists roughly 33,000 clones, 75% to 80% of them singletons. The input for sequencing was peripheral blood, taken 28 days after the second AZD1222 dose. These receptors originate from an adult who received the AZD1222 COVID-19 vaccine. The CDR3 runs from the conserved cysteine through the conserved F or W. D genes are given only for firm matches. Clone size appears in some rows only: once, few, many, or a class for an expanded clone.

D	size	J	V	DNA	CDR3
TRBD1	-	TRBJ1-2	TRBV12-3/TRBV12-4	TGTGCCAGCACCGGGGACAGGAGCTATGGCTACACCTTC	CASTGDRSYGYTF
-	-	TRBJ1-1	TRBV12-3/TRBV12-4	TGTGCCAGCAGTGCCTACACGAACACTGAAGCTTTCTTT	CASSAYTNTEAFF
-	once	TRBJ1-1	TRBV18	TGTGCCAGCTCACCCAAGGAGGGAGTGAACACTGAAGCTTTCTTT	CASSPKEGVNTEAFF
-	once	TRBJ2-3	TRBV7-3	TGTGCCAGCAGCTCTACATTTGTCACAGATACGCAGTATTTT	CASSSTFVTDTQYF
-	few	TRBJ1-3	TRBV11-2	TGTGCCAGCAGCTTAGATGGTCTCGGAGGAAACACCATATATTTT	CASSLDGLGGNTIYF
TRBD1	-	TRBJ2-2	TRBV6-5	TGTGCCAGACGGGACAGGGGAACCGGGGAGCTGTTTTTT	CARRDRGTGELFF
-	once	TRBJ2-7	TRBV11-3	TGTGCCAGCAGCTTGACTGGGCTAGCGCAAGTCCACTACGAGCAGTACTTC	CASSLTGLAQVHYEQYF
-	-	TRBJ1-5	TRBV5-5	TGTGCCAGCAGCTCGGCGGGGGGAGATAATCAGCCCCAGCATTTT	CASSSAGGDNQPQHF
TRBD2	-	TRBJ2-1	TRBV12-5	TGTGCTAGTGGCCGGGGGGAGGGCCTCGATGGCGAGCAGTTCTTC	CASGRGEGLDGEQFF
-	-	TRBJ2-3	TRBV24-1	TGTGCCACCAGTGATGCGGGACGGAGCACAGATACGCAGTATTTT	CATSDAGRSTDTQYF
-	-	TRBJ1-1	TRBV6-6	TGTGCCAGCAGTCTCGGGACGGCGAACACTGAAGCTTTCTTT	CASSLGTANTEAFF
TRBD2	-	TRBJ2-2	TRBV24-1	TGTGCCACCAGTGATCCGGGGACTAGCCAGGAGCTGTTTTTT	CATSDPGTSQELFF
TRBD2	-	TRBJ2-5	TRBV5-1	TGCGCCCGCGGGGATCGGGGGGGCCGGCAAGAGACCCAGTACTTC	CARGDRGGRQETQYF
-	once	TRBJ2-1	TRBV15	TGTGCCACCAGCAGAGGCTCGGCAGGGAGCAATGAGCAGTTCTTC	CATSRGSAGSNEQFF
TRBD1	-	TRBJ1-2	TRBV27	TGTGCCAGCAAGAAAGGACAGGGGAGCTATGGCTACACCTTC	CASKKGQGSYGYTF
-	-	TRBJ2-7	TRBV4-1	TGCGCCAGCAGCCAATGGGACGGCGGCACCTACGAGCAGTACTTC	CASSQWDGGTYEQYF
-	-	TRBJ2-1	TRBV20-1	TGCATGGCTTCGCCCCACAATGAGCAGTTCTTC	CMASPHNEQFF
-	-	TRBJ2-3	TRBV7-2	TGTGCCAGCAGCTTTTCAGCGGAAGATACGCAGTATTTT	CASSFSAEDTQYF
-	-	TRBJ1-6	TRBV19	TGTGCCAGTATGGGGGTTTATGGAATGACTTCACCCCTCCACTTT	CASMGVYGMTSPLHF
-	-	TRBJ1-1	TRBV29-1	TGCAGCGTTGACCCGGGGACGAACACTGAAGCTTTCTTT	CSVDPGTNTEAFF
-	once	TRBJ2-5	TRBV29-1	TGCAGCGTGGCGGGACAGCGGTTAGGAGAGACCCAGTACTTC	CSVAGQRLGETQYF
TRBD1	-	TRBJ2-7	TRBV3-1/TRBV3-2	TGTGCCAGCAGCCAGTCCGCCGGGACAGACTACGAGCAGTACTTC	CASSQSAGTDYEQYF
TRBD1	-	TRBJ1-2	TRBV6-5	TGTGCCAGCAGTTCCCTGGGGACAGGGTGGGGTGGCTACACCTTC	CASSSLGTGWGGYTF
-	-	TRBJ1-2	TRBV6-6	TGTGCCAGCGGTCAGATGGCGAAGGGGGGGCAAGACTATGGCTACACCTTC	CASGQMAKGGQDYGYTF
-	-	TRBJ1-1	TRBV4-1	TGCGCCAGCAGCCAAGATATCGGGGTTTCGAACACTGAAGCTTTCTTT	CASSQDIGVSNTEAFF
-	-	TRBJ2-7	TRBV18	TGTGCCAGCTCACCAGAGGGGACATCCTACGAGCAGTACTTC	CASSPEGTSYEQYF
-	-	TRBJ1-6	TRBV5-6	TGTGCCAGCAGACCGTACACGGGACGGTCACCCCTCCACTTT	CASRPYTGRSPLHF
-	once	TRBJ1-5	TRBV18	TGTGCCAGCTCCGCGGTGGGGGCTAGCAATCAGCCCCAGCATTTT	CASSAVGASNQPQHF
-	once	TRBJ1-6	TRBV9	TGTGCCAGCACCAAGAGCGGAACTTTTCGTTCACCCCTCCACTTT	CASTKSGTFRSPLHF
-	-	TRBJ1-1	TRBV18	TGTGCCAGCTCACGACAGGACACTGAAGCTTTCTTT	CASSRQDTEAFF
TRBD1	-	TRBJ2-1	TRBV7-2	TGTGCCAGCAGCTTTCCGGGACAGGTTTACAATGAGCAGTTCTTC	CASSFPGQVYNEQFF
-	-	TRBJ1-2	TRBV19	TGTGCCAGTAGTACCTTCTTGGTAGGCTATGGCTACACCTTC	CASSTFLVGYGYTF
-	few	TRBJ2-2	TRBV19	TGTGCCAGTAGTCCCGGGACGGTGAACACCGGGGAGCTGTTTTTT	CASSPGTVNTGELFF
-	-	TRBJ2-5	TRBV4-1	TGCGCCAGCAGCCCAGGGGCGCGTCGATTTGTTGAGACCCAGTACTTC	CASSPGARRFVETQYF
TRBD2	-	TRBJ2-3	TRBV19	TGTGCCAGTAGTATTTCCGGGACTAGCGGGGCCGCAGATACGCAGTATTTT	CASSISGTSGAADTQYF
-	-	TRBJ2-7	TRBV7-2	TGTGCCAGCAGGCGCACGGGACGGAACTACGAGCAGTACTTC	CASRRTGRNYEQYF
-	-	TRBJ2-1	TRBV28	TGTGCCAGCAGTGCCAGCGGCTCCTCCTACAATGAGCAGTTCTTC	CASSASGSSYNEQFF
-	medium-sized	TRBJ1-6	TRBV18	TGTGCCAGCTGCTCGGGTGGAGGACCCCTCCACTTT	CASCSGGGPLHF
-	-	TRBJ1-2	TRBV18	TGTGCCAGCTCGTCGGGATGGACGGATGGCTACACCTTC	CASSSGWTDGYTF
-	-	TRBJ1-3	TRBV3-1/TRBV3-2	TGTGCCAGCAGCCAAGGGCGACGGGGGAGTGGAAACACCATATATTTT	CASSQGRRGSGNTIYF
TRBD1	-	TRBJ1-2	TRBV12-3/TRBV12-4	TGTGCGGAGGGGGCGAGTGGCTACACCTTC	CAEGASGYTF
-	-	TRBJ1-2	TRBV6-4	TGTGCCAGCAGTGACTCCAGGGTTTATGGCTACACCTTC	CASSDSRVYGYTF
-	-	TRBJ2-1	TRBV7-9	TGTGCCAGCAGCCCAGACAGCCGGCCCTACAATGAGCAGTTCTTC	CASSPDSRPYNEQFF
-	-	TRBJ2-5	TRBV11-2	TGTGCCAGCAGCCTCATTGGCGTGACCCAAGAGACCCAGTACTTC	CASSLIGVTQETQYF
-	few	TRBJ1-5	TRBV21-1	TGTGCCAGCAGCAAAGGTAAGGGGGTTTGGGGGAATCAGCCCCAGCATTTT	CASSKGKGVWGNQPQHF
TRBD1	-	TRBJ1-4	TRBV24-1	TGTGCCACCAGTGATTCCGGGACAGGGGCTGAAAAACTGTTTTTT	CATSDSGTGAEKLFF
-	-	TRBJ1-6	TRBV7-8	TGTGCCAGCAGCCCCCGGACGGCTAACTATAATTCACCCCTCCACTTT	CASSPRTANYNSPLHF
-	-	TRBJ1-4	TRBV6-5	TGTGCCAGCAGTTTTTCCCAGGGGTGGGAAAAACTGTTTTTT	CASSFSQGWEKLFF
TRBD2	few	TRBJ2-3	TRBV9	TGTGCCAGCAGCGTCCGACTAGCGGGGGCGGGAGATACGCAGTATTTT	CASSVRLAGAGDTQYF
-	-	TRBJ2-2	TRBV5-1	TGCGCCAGCAGCTTGGACGGGAACACCGGGGAGCTGTTTTTT	CASSLDGNTGELFF
-	-	TRBJ1-2	TRBV3-1/TRBV3-2	TGTGCCAGCAGCCGCGGCGAGGGGTCTGGCTACACCTTC	CASSRGEGSGYTF
-	-	TRBJ1-2	TRBV27	TGTGCCAGCAGTTCCCCGAGGCAGGGCCGGCCATTTTTC	CASSSPRQGRPFF
-	-	TRBJ1-2	TRBV5-1	TGCGCCAGCAGCCCCTTGGGGCGGAACAACTATGGCTACACCTTC	CASSPLGRNNYGYTF
-	once	TRBJ2-3	TRBV11-3	TGTGCCAGCAGCTTAGATGGACAAAGGAGGGCAGATACGCAGTATTTT	CASSLDGQRRADTQYF
-	-	TRBJ2-7	TRBV12-3/TRBV12-4	TGTGCCAGCAGAACCGACAGCTACGAGCAGTACTTC	CASRTDSYEQYF
TRBD1	-	TRBJ2-2	TRBV4-2	TGTGCCAGCAGCCAAGTGGAAAGGACAGGGATGGTCGGGGAGCTGTTTTTT	CASSQVERTGMVGELFF
TRBD2	-	TRBJ2-1	TRBV5-1	TGCGCCAGCAGCTTGGAGGCGACTAGCGGGAGCTCCTACAATGAGCAGTTCTTC	CASSLEATSGSSYNEQFF
-	-	TRBJ2-5	TRBV7-3	TGTGCCAGCAGCTTGACGGGTGGAGAGACCCAGTACTTC	CASSLTGGETQYF